This T cell receptor (beta chain) was profiled in a study of blood T cell repertoires in COVID-19. Study details: PBMCs, B-cell-depleted T cells, or T cells were the source of the cDNA or gDNA that made up the material.

Measured with immunoSEQ multiplex PCR; TCRdb has only the in-frame clones, and not every one. The sample includes over 200,000 clones, roughly 80% of them seen just once. V was pared by 1 base and J by 7 bases, with 20 bases between. From germline, CDR1 is LGHNA and CDR2 YNFKEQ. The CDR3 has 17 amino acids. The chain links TRBV4-2 to TRBJ2-4, with D perhaps matching TRBD1 (6 bases). Sequencing used peripheral blood. The receptor's source is a man aged 45-65 years with active or convalescent COVID-19. The CDR3 sequence: CASSQGPLGQGSNIQYF. The CDR3 nucleotides read TGTGCCAGCAGCCAAGGCCCCCTTGGGCAGGGGAGCAACATTCAGTACTTC.